This T cell receptor beta chain emerged from a study of blood T cell repertoires in COVID-19. As for the study in general: The cDNA or gDNA used as material had been derived from T cells, B-cell-depleted T cells, or PBMCs.

The germline V and J ends were trimmed by 2 bases and 10 bases, with 14 bases remaining between them. The CDR3 spans 13 residues. CDR1 is SGHNT, CDR2 YENEEA, per germline. The Seattle site enrolled patients during active infection and followed them longitudinally. Authors' processing steps: Estimated nucleated cell counts came from reference gene primer amplification. TCRdb's copy holds only in-frame clones and misses some; the assay was immunoSEQ multiplex PCR. The D gene and trimming were derived from the DNA, and the V and J assignments and clone size from that table. This sample has approximately 180,000 clones, with roughly 76% found just once.

The chain links TRBV11-3 to TRBJ1-1, with D maybe TRBD1 (5 bases). Sequenced input: peripheral blood. The TCR sequence derives from a woman over 75 with COVID-19, enrolled during active disease. The CDR3 region has the DNA TGTGCCAGCAGCTTATCCACAGGAGCAAGAGCTTTCTTT. Translated, it gives CASSLSTGARAFF.